Presented here are 14 T cell receptor beta chains from one specimen sequenced in a study of blood T cell repertoires in COVID-19. The table came from immunoSEQ multiplex PCR; TCRdb's copy has only in-frame clones and leaves some out. The repertoire holds tens of thousands of clones, with approximately 88% as singletons. Sequencing was performed on peripheral blood. The receptors derive from a middle-aged man with acute or convalescent COVID-19.

The rearrangement links TRBV11-2 to TRBJ2-5, with D tentatively TRBD2 (6 bases). The germline CDR1 and CDR2 sequences are SGHAT and FQNNGV. The CDR3 has 15 amino acids. The ends were cut back, 5 bases at V and 1 base at J, with 14 bases in the middle. DNA of the CDR3: TGTGCCAGCAGCCCTCGAGGGACTTTCCAAGAGACCCAGTACTTC. It translates to CASSPRGTFQETQYF.

The chain has TRBV7-9 and TRBJ1-3, with D perhaps matching TRBD1 (5 bases). This CDR3 spans 15 amino acids. The germline CDR1 and CDR2 sequences are SEHNR and FQNEAQ (reference sequence). Trimming took off 7 bases at V and 0 bases at J, with 13 bases between the two ends. Here the CDR3 reads CASTGRGISGNTIYF. CDR3 in DNA: TGTGCCAGCACAGGGAGAGGAATCTCTGGAAACACCATATATTTT.

The V call is TRBV2, the J call TRBJ2-3; 7 bases fit TRBD2. Germline V lookup: CDR1 SNHLY, CDR2 FYNNEI. Unmatched junction bases numbered 9, after V lost 10 bases and J lost 5 bases. CDR3 length: 13 residues. CDR3 coding DNA: TGTGCCACCACGGGGAGGGACGTAGATACGCAGTATTTT. It encodes CATTGRDVDTQYF.

The chain recombines TRBV6-2 or TRBV6-3 with TRBJ2-7; 12 bases align to TRBD2. Germline V gene lookup returns CDR1 MNHEY and CDR2 SVGEGT. V lost 4 bases to trimming and J lost 3 bases; unmatched junction nucleotides: 4. The CDR3 has 15 amino acids. The CDR3 nucleotides are TGTGCCAGCAGTTCGACTAGCGGGGGACGCTACGAGCAGTACTTC. Its translation: CASSSTSGGRYEQYF.

This sequence joins TRBV5-1 and TRBJ1-3; no reliable D call. V dropped 0 bases and J dropped 0 bases, with 4 bases sitting between them. The CDR3 is 14 residues long. The germline CDR1 and CDR2 sequences are SGHRS and YFSETQ. The CDR3: CASSLELSGNTIYF. The CDR3 bases are TGCGCCAGCAGCTTGGAGCTCTCTGGAAACACCATATATTTT. The variable domain in full, completed from reference TRBV5-1 and TRBJ1-3, reads KAGVTQTPRYLIKTRGQQVTLSCSPISGHRSVSWYQQTPGQGLQFLFEYFSETQRNKGNFPGRFSGRQFSNSRSEMNVSTLELGDSALYLCASSLELSGNTIYFGEGSWLTVV.

The chain is built from TRBV7-2 and TRBJ1-5; D is ambiguous. Germline V gene sequence: CDR1 SGHTA, CDR2 FQGNSA. Trimming took 4 bases from V and 0 from J, leaving 4 bases between them. CDR3 length: 13 amino acids. The CDR3 DNA reads as TGTGCCAGCAGCTCGTATAGCAATCAGCCCCAGCATTTT. Translation: CASSSYSNQPQHF. The whole variable domain, remainder taken from reference TRBV7-2 and TRBJ1-5, is GAGVSQSPSNKVTEKGKDVELRCDPISGHTALYWYRQSLGQGLEFLIYFQGNSAPDKSGLPSDRFSAERTGGSVSTLTIQRTQQEDSAVYLCASSSYSNQPQHFGDGTRLSIL.

J is TRBJ2-2 and V is TRBV7-3; 8 bases are a match to TRBD1. CDR3 length: 15 amino acids. From germline, CDR1 is SGHTA and CDR2 FQGTGA. V gave up 3 bases and J gave up 7 bases; unmatched junction bases: 7. CDR3 amino acids: CASSLGTGGSGELFF. The CDR3 DNA reads TGTGCCAGCAGCTTGGGGACAGGAGGGAGCGGGGAGCTGTTTTTT.

J is TRBJ2-5 and V is TRBV7-7; the match to TRBD2 covers 12 bases. CDR1 SSHAT and CDR2 FNYEAQ come from the germline V gene (reference sequence). Losses at the gene ends were 5 bases for V and 1 base for J; bases not matched to a gene: 8. This CDR3 contains 17 residues. CDR3 bases: TGTGCCAGCAGCCGCAGGACTAGCGGGGATTTCCAAGAGACCCAGTACTTC. Translated: CASSRRTSGDFQETQYF.

The J gene is TRBJ2-7, the V gene TRBV6-5; TRBD1 matches 9 bases. This CDR3 contains 14 residues. The V gene's germline CDR1 is MNHEY and CDR2 SVGAGI. V gave up 5 bases and J gave up 9 bases; unmatched junction bases: 11. The CDR3 region has the DNA TGTGCCAGCAGTAACCGGGACAGGGCTGGAAGGCAGTACTTC. Encoded protein: CASSNRDRAGRQYF.

The rearrangement uses TRBV15 and TRBJ1-1; TRBD1 matches 8 bases. V lost 3 bases and J lost 7; bases outside the gene matches: 13. CDR1 is LNHNV and CDR2 is YYDKDF in the germline V gene (reference sequence). The CDR3 loop spans 16 amino acids. The CDR3 DNA sequence: TGTGCCACCAGCAGTTTGACAGGGGCACGTTTTTATGAAGCTTTCTTT. Encoded protein: CATSSLTGARFYEAFF.

V gene TRBV19 combines with J gene TRBJ2-2; 8 bases are shared with TRBD1. The CDR3 spans 15 residues. J lost 3 bases, V lost 7 bases, and 7 bases had no gene match. CDR1 is LNHDA, CDR2 SQIVND, per germline (reference sequence). The CDR3 DNA reads TGTGCCAGTATTCAGGGGGCCGGAGACACCGGGGAGCTGTTTTTT. Its translation: CASIQGAGDTGELFF.

The gene calls are TRBV28 and TRBJ2-7, with TRBD2 as a possible D gene (5 bases). This CDR3 contains 15 residues. Looked up from germline, CDR1 is MDHEN and CDR2 is SYDVKM. Trimming removed 2 bases from V and 2 bases from J, with 13 bases in between. The CDR3 region has the DNA TGTGCCAGCAGTTTAGCTAGCTTTGGCACCTACGAGCAGTACTTC. Its translation is CASSLASFGTYEQYF.

This CDR3 reads CASTHQGLNTEAFF. CDR3 nucleotides: TGTGCCAGTACCCACCAGGGGCTGAACACTGAAGCTTTCTTT. This rearrangement joins TRBV19 to TRBJ1-1; a possible D gene is TRBD1 (6 bases). Germline V gene sequence: CDR1 LNHDA, CDR2 SQIVND (reference sequence). The CDR3 length is 14 residues. V shed 7 bases and J shed 0 bases, with 12 bases lying between them.

The chain joins TRBV15 to TRBJ1-1; no definite D call. The germline gives CDR1 LNHNV, CDR2 YYDKDF (reference sequence). This CDR3 contains 14 residues. Trimming pared 0 bases from V and 5 bases from J, leaving 10 bases between. In nucleotides, the CDR3 is TGTGCCACCAGCAGAGATATGAGGGTTACTGAAGCTTTCTTT. This sequence encodes CATSRDMRVTEAFF.